The present T cell receptor beta chain was sequenced within a study of shared clonotypes between healthy human individuals. Study-level information: The people who gave samples were two women and a few men aged 18 to 49.

In the source study's methods: ImmunoSEQ supplied junction-only sequences lacking quality scores, so filtering was different. Profiled with immunoSEQ multiplex PCR; TCRdb holds only in-frame clones, not every one. V and J calls and clone size are as listed in that table; D and trimming were resolved from the DNA. In the table there are about 1,500,000 clones, 95% to 97% of which are singletons. Details on this clone: Its target is unknown.

Study-level points and caveats: Memory subsets generally showed smaller estimated richness than naive subsets did. Several donors held about 5% of naive CD4 clonotypes in common.

CDR3 length: 18 amino acids. The ends were cut back, 5 bases at V and 3 bases at J, with 23 bases in the middle. The germline CDR1 and CDR2 sequences are SGHVS and FNYEAQ. The chain uses TRBV7-6 and TRBJ1-3; D is perhaps TRBD1 (6 bases). The sequence derives from a man aged 30-40 years in good health. Sample: naive CD4+ T cells sorted from blood. Regarding subset: CD45RA+ positively selected. CDR3 DNA sequence: TGTGCCAGCAGCCCTCGGCGCGGGGGGCTGTTCAGTGGAAACACCATATATTTT. This translates into CASSPRRGGLFSGNTIYF.